A single sample is the source of the 14 T cell receptor beta chains below, sequenced in a study of T cells after somatic rescue of genetic block (dated by TCRdb to 2018 to 2020). The library was prepared using the immunoSEQ multiplex PCR assay. As stored in TCRdb, this immuneACCESS dataset retains in-frame rearrangements with V and J assigned. A fraction of the clones does not appear; measured against another copy, unresolved V genes explain less than half of the discrepancy, and the remainder lacks a known reason. Within this sample are fewer than 150,000 clones, with under 95% of them counted one time only. Of the sample, 1.4% to 1.5% falls within the top ten clones. The sequencing sample was made of peripheral blood mononuclear cells (PBMCs). These receptors all come from a woman aged 18-29 years.

Written as DNA, the CDR3 is TGTGCCAGCAGTTTAATGAGCCCGAACACCGGGGAGCTGTTTTTT. As protein: CASSLMSPNTGELFF. This chain links TRBV28 with TRBJ2-2; D uncertain. Germline V CDR1 and CDR2: MDHEN, SYDVKM. The CDR3 is 15 residues long. V lost 2 bases, J lost 0 bases, and 7 bases lay in between.

V and J are TRBV7-9 and TRBJ1-1; D is unresolved. This CDR3 spans 13 amino acids. The V gene's germline CDR1 is SEHNR and CDR2 FQNEAQ (reference sequence). V was pared by 1 base and J by 5 bases, with 8 bases between. The CDR3 nucleotides are TGTGCCAGCAGCTTAGAGGCGGGGACTGAAGCTTTCTTT. Encoded protein: CASSLEAGTEAFF.

The V and J genes are TRBV6-6 and TRBJ2-1; 12 bases match TRBD2. The CDR3 spans 16 residues. Per germline, CDR1 MNHNY and CDR2 SVGAGI (reference sequence). V shed 0 bases, J shed 3 bases, and the junction held 0 bases outside the gene matches. The CDR3 nucleotides read TGTGCCAGCAGTTACTCGACTAGCGGGGGCTACAATGAGCAGTTCTTC. Translated, it gives CASSYSTSGGYNEQFF.

V gene TRBV6-1 combines with J gene TRBJ1-1; TRBD1 might be the D (5 bases). Between the trimmed V and J ends, which lost 7 bases and 0 bases, there was a span of 15 bases. Germline lookup yields CDR1 MNHNS and CDR2 SASEGT. This CDR3 is 15 amino acids long. The CDR3 DNA sequence: TGTGCCAGCACCGAGACAGAAACCATGAACACTGAAGCTTTCTTT. Translated, it gives CASTETETMNTEAFF.

V usage is TRBV4-1 and J usage is TRBJ2-5; 7 bases are shared with TRBD2. The V gene end was trimmed by 1 base and the J gene end by 6 bases; junction bases not matched to a gene: 5. The CDR3 consists of 14 residues. Germline V gene data show CDR1 as MGHRA and CDR2 as YSYEKL. CDR3 region: CASSQVGGKQTQYF. As DNA, the CDR3 is TGCGCCAGCAGCCAAGTGGGGGGGAAACAGACCCAGTACTTC.

The CDR3 sequence: CASSQAWRQEEEPQHF. The CDR3 coding sequence is TGTGCCAGCAGCCAAGCTTGGCGACAGGAGGAAGAGCCCCAGCATTTT. The genes are TRBV14 and TRBJ1-5; a weak D match, TRBD1 (6 bases). Germline loops: CDR1 SGHDN, CDR2 FVKESK. Between the trimmed V and J ends, which lost 1 base and 8 bases, there was a span of 18 bases. This CDR3 contains 16 residues.

The chain couples TRBV5-1 to TRBJ1-4; 7 positions agree with TRBD1. In germline, CDR1 is SGHRS, CDR2 YFSETQ. V shed 3 bases and J 5 bases; nucleotides not matched to a gene: 4. CDR3 length: 14 residues. CDR3 sequence (DNA): TGCGCCAGCAGCTCGGGACAGCCAAATGAAAAACTGTTTTTT. Protein: CASSSGQPNEKLFF.

The rearrangement joins TRBV29-1 to TRBJ1-3; no reliable D call. The CDR3 has 12 amino acids. Trimming removed 2 bases at V and 0 bases at J, with 2 bases between. The germline gives CDR1 SQVTM, CDR2 ANQGSEA. CDR3 nucleotide sequence: TGCAGCGTTGAAAGCTCTGGAAACACCATATATTTT. Translation: CSVESSGNTIYF.

The chain joins TRBV4-2 to TRBJ1-5; maybe TRBD1 (6 bases). Germline assignment: CDR1 LGHNA and CDR2 YNFKEQ. The CDR3 contains 17 residues. Trimming pared 0 bases from V and 9 bases from J, leaving 21 bases between. The CDR3 protein is CASSQDSVAGDFRPQHF. The CDR3 coding sequence is TGTGCCAGCAGCCAAGACTCGGTGGCAGGGGATTTTAGGCCCCAGCATTTT.

The chain recombines TRBV4-3 with TRBJ1-2; TRBD1 aligns across 11 bases. This CDR3 contains 15 residues. CDR1 LGHNA and CDR2 YSLEER come from the germline V gene. V gave up 3 bases and J gave up 2 bases; unmatched junction bases: 2. CDR3 amino acids: CASSQGTGGNYGYTF. The DNA for the CDR3 is TGCGCCAGCAGCCAGGGGACAGGGGGAAACTATGGCTACACCTTC.

The CDR3 loop reads CASRTRIGYQPQHF. In DNA, the CDR3 is TGTGCCAGTCGGACCCGGATAGGATATCAGCCCCAGCATTTT. The chain links TRBV6-5 to TRBJ1-5; no reliable D call. There are 14 residues in the CDR3. Germline CDR1 MNHEY, CDR2 SVGAGI. The V end was cut by 9 bases, the J end by 5 bases, with 17 bases between.

There are a few counts of this clone. The J gene is TRBJ1-1, the V gene TRBV19; D is unresolved. Deletions cut 6 bases from V and 0 bases from J, with 20 bases between. Germline CDR1 reads LNHDA; CDR2 reads SQIVND (reference sequence). CDR3 length: 17 residues. The CDR3 DNA reads TGTGCCAGTAGGAGAGATCGATGGACGGGAATGAACACTGAAGCTTTCTTT. Its translation is CASRRDRWTGMNTEAFF.

This rearrangement joins TRBV5-1 to TRBJ2-5, with D possibly TRBD1 on 5 matching bases. CDR3 length: 14 residues. Germline CDR1 SGHRS, CDR2 YFSETQ. The V gene lost 7 bases and the J gene lost 2 bases, with 15 bases spanning the gap. The CDR3: CASSTALIQETQYF. Written as DNA, the CDR3 is TGCGCCAGCTCGACAGCACTCATTCAAGAGACCCAGTACTTC.

This clone was seen more than once but under ten times. The gene calls are TRBV30 and TRBJ1-1; TRBD1 is a possible D gene (6 bases). Germline V gene data show CDR1 as GTSNPN and CDR2 as SVGIG (reference sequence). CDR3 size: 13 residues. Trimming shortened V by 0 bases and J by 7 bases, and 12 bases separated the two germline ends. The CDR3 loop is CAWSVQGGDEAFF. CDR3 in DNA: TGTGCCTGGAGTGTACAGGGAGGTGATGAAGCTTTCTTT.